This T cell receptor (beta chain) was retrieved from a study of T cells after yellow fever vaccination. The overall study: Some fractions had low cell numbers, and these were prepared with SMART-Seq v4 Ultra Low Input.

TCRdb passed the 5' RACE reads through MiXCR, listing each CDR3 protein once. The table shows about 75,000 distinct CDR3 sequences, with around 7.7% occurring only once. This clonotype has a count of ten or more. Its antigen is not known. Findings and limits, study-wide: The bulk population could contribute abundant contaminating clonotypes to FACS-sorted repertoires.

This TCR was recovered from a man in his late teens or twenties who received the YFV17D yellow fever vaccine. Sample: CD8+ T cells sorted from PBMCs, taken 10 days after the first yellow fever vaccination.

The CDR3 loop reads CASSPRDSATNEKLFF. The CDR3 coding sequence is TGTGCCAGCAGCCCCCGGGACAGTGCAACTAATGAAAAACTGTTTTTT. V is TRBV7-9 and J is TRBJ1-4; TRBD1 matches 7 bases. Trimming cost V 5 bases and J 0 bases; bases outside gene matches: 6. The CDR3 length is 16 residues. In germline, CDR1 is SEHNR, CDR2 FQNEAQ (reference sequence).